The rows below give T cell receptor beta chains drawn from one sample of a study of shared clonotypes between healthy human individuals. Generated by immunoSEQ multiplex PCR, the TCRdb table keeps only in-frame clones and is missing some. This sample carries around 1,000,000 clones, roughly 80% of them seen once, and the ten largest clones take roughly 0.9%. Sequenced input: memory CD4+ T cells from PBMCs. Every receptor here comes from a young man in good health. Some clones in this sample may be carry-over from other donors' samples. Both conserved end residues are trimmed from each CDR3.

j_call	v_call	cdr3_aa
TRBJ1-3	TRBV28	ASSRNVGTRSGNTIY
TRBJ2-5	TRBV7-2	ASSSTRETQY
TRBJ1-2	TRBV27	ASSLGWGAGGYT
TRBJ1-4	TRBV28	ASSLWDRGAEKLF
TRBJ2-1	TRBV28	ASRTGGRYNEQF
TRBJ1-5	TRBV18	ASSEGGGWGQPQH
TRBJ2-1	TRBV29-1	SVRLAGYVTEQF
TRBJ2-7	TRBV7-8	ASSLDQGGGYEQY
TRBJ2-3	TRBV2	ASSETSVPGGTQY
TRBJ1-2	TRBV27	ASSLLGYYGYT
TRBJ2-2	TRBV10-3	AISDRAGDGGELF
TRBJ1-1	TRBV29-1	SVAGTGRTEAF
TRBJ1-1	TRBV5-1	ASSLGTGVNTEAF
TRBJ1-2	TRBV15	ATSRDRGRGYGYT
TRBJ1-1	TRBV21-1	ASSKEGRMNTEAF
TRBJ2-5	TRBV28	ASSFLGYQETQY
TRBJ2-7	TRBV7-9	ASSLGRPPYEQY
TRBJ2-2	TRBV7-3	ASSPIGVAGIGGELF
TRBJ2-1	TRBV18	ASSPPRLADYNEQF
TRBJ1-2	TRBV7-2	ASSPTYGYT
TRBJ2-2	TRBV5-1	ASKLLGATNTGELF
TRBJ1-1	TRBV5-4	ASSLEQHTEAF